A single sample gave rise to the 17 T cell receptor beta chains below, sequenced in a study of blood T cell repertoires in COVID-19 (dated by TCRdb to between 2020 and 2021). The method behind the library was the immunoSEQ multiplex PCR assay. Imported from immuneACCESS, the table was reduced by TCRdb to in-frame sequences with V and J called. These copies leave out some clones; in studies compared against another copy, an unresolved V gene accounts for under half, and the cause of the remainder is not known. This sample comprises roughly 250,000 clones, approximately 91% of them detected only once. 2.3% of the sample comes from the top ten. Sequencing was carried out using PBMCs or T cells enriched from blood (not recorded which). These receptors originate from a middle-aged woman with acute COVID-19.

This clone is a singleton in its sample. This chain connects TRBV6-5 to TRBJ2-1; 8 bases agree with TRBD1. Trimming removed 6 bases from V and 2 bases from J; junction bases left unmatched: 6. The CDR3 has 15 residues. Germline V gene data show CDR1 as MNHEY and CDR2 as SVGAGI. The CDR3 sequence: CASSISDRAYNEQFF. Here the CDR3 DNA reads TGTGCCAGCAGCATTTCGGACAGGGCCTACAATGAGCAGTTCTTC.

This chain joins TRBV30 and TRBJ1-1; D ambiguous. The CDR3 is 11 residues long. CDR1 is GTSNPN and CDR2 is SVGIG in the germline V gene (reference sequence). Trimming removed 2 bases from V and 11 bases from J, with 12 bases in between. The CDR3 nucleotides read TGTGCCTGGAGTCTTGGAGTTTTTGCTTTCTTT. It specifies CAWSLGVFAFF.

The rearrangement joins TRBV6-1 to TRBJ2-3; 14 nucleotides agree with TRBD2. The trim removed 4 bases at V and 6 bases at J, leaving 9 bases unmatched. Germline lookup yields CDR1 MNHNS and CDR2 SASEGT. The CDR3 spans 17 residues. The CDR3 sequence is CASSATSGGALGDTQYF. The DNA of the CDR3 is TGTGCCAGCAGTGCGACTAGCGGGGGGGCTTTGGGCGATACGCAGTATTTT.

The chain employs TRBV9 and TRBJ1-1; perhaps TRBD1 as D (5 bases). CDR1 and CDR2 (germline): SGDLS, YYNGEE. The CDR3 length is 15 residues. The V end lost 3 bases, the J end lost 1 base, and 13 bases lay between the germline ends. The CDR3 sequence is CASSAGHPKNTEAFF. The CDR3 bases are TGTGCCAGCAGCGCCGGACACCCAAAGAACACTGAAGCTTTCTTT.

The genes are TRBV20-1 and TRBJ1-2; TRBD1 aligns across 12 bases. This CDR3 spans 14 amino acids. Germline CDR1 reads DFQATT; CDR2 reads SNEGSKA (reference sequence). V dropped 3 bases and J dropped 5; count of bases not matched to a gene: 4. The CDR3 region is CSASRDRGRYGYTF. DNA for the CDR3: TGCAGTGCTAGTCGGGACAGGGGGCGGTATGGCTACACCTTC.

This clone was recorded only once. V usage is TRBV18 and J usage is TRBJ2-7; 14 bases line up with TRBD2. V dropped 2 bases and J dropped 6; count of bases not matched to a gene: 9. In germline, CDR1 is KGHSH, CDR2 LQKENI. This CDR3 region has 17 residues. The CDR3 spells CASSPGTSGRAGGEQYF. CDR3 nucleotide sequence: TGTGCCAGCTCACCAGGGACTAGCGGGAGAGCGGGGGGCGAGCAGTACTTC. Full variable domain (rest looked up from reference TRBV18 and TRBJ2-7): NAGVMQNPRHLVRRRGQEARLRCSPMKGHSHVYWYRQLPEEGLKFMVYLQKENIIDESGMPKERFSAEFPKEGPSILRIQQVVRGDSAAYFCASSPGTSGRAGGEQYFGPGTRLTVT.

The table lists this clone with a count of one. The chain employs TRBV15 and TRBJ1-1, with 10 nucleotides matching TRBD1. After removal of 4 bases from V and 3 bases from J, the junction contained 5 bases not matched to a gene. Germline lookup yields CDR1 LNHNV and CDR2 YYDKDF (reference sequence). The CDR3 is 15 amino acids. CDR3 nucleotide sequence: TGTGCCACCAGCAAGACAGGGGGCTGGGACACTGAAGCTTTCTTT. It codes for CATSKTGGWDTEAFF. The variable domain in full, completed from reference TRBV15 and TRBJ1-1, reads DAMVIQNPRYQVTQFGKPVTLSCSQTLNHNVMYWYQQKSSQAPKLLFHYYDKDFNNEADTPDNFQSRRPNTSFCFLDIRSPGLGDTAMYLCATSKTGGWDTEAFFGQGTRLTVV.

The genes are TRBV2 and TRBJ2-5, with 7 bases fitting TRBD1. Germline CDR1 and CDR2: SNHLY and FYNNEI. The CDR3 spans 15 residues. The V gene end was trimmed by 9 bases and the J gene end by 9 bases; junction bases not matched to a gene: 19. CDR3 protein: CARTAQGVGPEPQYF. The CDR3 DNA reads TGTGCCAGGACGGCGCAGGGGGTTGGCCCCGAGCCCCAGTACTTC. Based on the CDR3 plus reference TRBV2 and TRBJ2-5, the full variable domain is EPEVTQTPSHQVTQMGQEVILRCVPISNHLYFYWYRQILGQKVEFLVSFYNNEISEKSEIFDDQFSVERPDGSNFTLKIRSTKLEDSAMYFCARTAQGVGPEPQYFGPGTRLLVL.

As for this clone: The sample holds other DNA sequences that translate to the same CDR3. This rearrangement joins TRBV7-9 to TRBJ1-1; possibly TRBD1 for D (6 bases). Germline V gene lookup returns CDR1 SEHNR and CDR2 FQNEAQ (reference sequence). This CDR3 has 13 amino acids. V dropped 3 bases and J dropped 1 base, with 6 bases sitting between them. This CDR3 is CASSLTGNTEAFF. CDR3 nucleotide sequence: TGTGCCAGCAGCTTGACAGGGAACACTGAAGCTTTCTTT.

This chain uses TRBV27 with TRBJ1-4; 8 bases map to TRBD1. The ends lost 11 bases at V and 13 bases at J; junction bases unmatched: 18. The germline gives CDR1 MNHEY, CDR2 SMNVEV (reference sequence). The CDR3 has 14 amino acids. CDR3 bases: TGTGCCGCCAACGGCACAGGGGGGTTTTTTCGACTGTTTTTT. This encodes CAANGTGGFFRLFF.

V usage is TRBV18 and J usage is TRBJ2-5; 9 nucleotides align to TRBD2. The V and J ends lost 4 bases and 3 bases, in that order; junction bases with no gene match: 9. The germline gives CDR1 KGHSH, CDR2 LQKENI. This CDR3 is 16 amino acids long. CDR3 region: CASSRTATSGKETQYF. In DNA, the CDR3 is TGTGCCAGCTCACGCACCGCGACTAGCGGAAAAGAGACCCAGTACTTC.

The CDR3 reads CASSPHQIVGEQYF. CDR3 nucleotide sequence: TGTGCCAGCAGCCCACATCAAATCGTTGGCGAGCAGTACTTC. The V gene is TRBV3-1 (or the pseudogene TRBV3-2), the J gene TRBJ2-7, with D uncertain. V was shortened by 4 bases and J by 6 bases, with 16 bases between the two germline ends. The CDR3 has 14 residues. CDR1 and CDR2 from the germline V gene are LGHDT and YNNKEL (reference sequence).

The chain recombines TRBV27 with TRBJ2-1; tentative D call: TRBD1 (6 bases). In germline, CDR1 is MNHEY, CDR2 SMNVEV (reference sequence). V gave up 2 bases and J gave up 6 bases, with 14 bases separating them. The CDR3 has 15 amino acids. DNA for the CDR3: TGTGCCAGCAGTTTAGCGCAGGGGCCAGTCAATGAGCAGTTCTTC. Translated: CASSLAQGPVNEQFF.

The chain is built from TRBV2 and TRBJ1-1, with D possibly TRBD1 on 5 matching bases. The CDR3 sequence is 13 residues long. CDR1 is SNHLY, CDR2 FYNNEI, per germline. Trimming cost V 8 bases and J 8 bases, with 18 bases left between them. CDR3 nucleotides: TGTGCCAGCGGACGGGGGGGGAACTGGGAAGCTTTCTTT. It encodes CASGRGGNWEAFF.

This clone appeared a single time. This chain connects TRBV19 to TRBJ2-7, with 9 bases identical to TRBD1. Germline lookup yields CDR1 LNHDA and CDR2 SQIVND (reference sequence). The ends lost 3 bases at V and 2 bases at J; junction bases unmatched: 2. The CDR3 extends over 14 amino acids. DNA of the CDR3: TGTGCCAGTAGTATGGACAGGGGACCCTACGAGCAGTACTTC. Protein product: CASSMDRGPYEQYF.

The gene calls are TRBV7-9 and TRBJ1-4; 7 bases align to TRBD1. V shed 5 bases and J 3 bases; nucleotides not matched to a gene: 9. This CDR3 comprises 16 residues. Per germline, CDR1 SEHNR and CDR2 FQNEAQ (reference sequence). CDR3 bases: TGTGCCAGCAGCCCTAGATACAGGGGACCTAATGAAAAACTGTTTTTT. Protein product: CASSPRYRGPNEKLFF.

The rearrangement uses TRBV7-9 and TRBJ1-4, with D maybe TRBD1 (5 bases). The CDR3 is made up of 15 amino acids. The ends were cut back, 2 bases at V and 2 bases at J, with 9 bases in the middle. CDR1 is SEHNR, CDR2 FQNEAQ, per germline (reference sequence). In nucleotides, the CDR3 is TGTGCCAGCAGCTTAAGTCAGGGCACTAATGAAAAACTGTTTTTT. Residues: CASSLSQGTNEKLFF.